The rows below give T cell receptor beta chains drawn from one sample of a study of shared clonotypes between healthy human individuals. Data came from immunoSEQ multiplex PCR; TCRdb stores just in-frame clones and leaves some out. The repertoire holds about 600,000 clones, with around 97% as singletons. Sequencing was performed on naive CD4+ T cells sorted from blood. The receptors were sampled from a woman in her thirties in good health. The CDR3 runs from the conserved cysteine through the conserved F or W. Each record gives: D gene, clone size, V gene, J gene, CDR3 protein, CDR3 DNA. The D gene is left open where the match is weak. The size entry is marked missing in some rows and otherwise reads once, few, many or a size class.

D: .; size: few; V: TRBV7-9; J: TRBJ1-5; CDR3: CASSLTSGQLNQPQHF; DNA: TGTGCCAGCAGCCTGACTAGCGGACAGCTCAATCAGCCCCAGCATTTT
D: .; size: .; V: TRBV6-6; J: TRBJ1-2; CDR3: CASPGLNYGYTF; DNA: TGTGCCAGCCCGGGGCTCAACTATGGCTACACCTTC
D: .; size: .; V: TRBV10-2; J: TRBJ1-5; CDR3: CASSAFQGYISNQPQHF; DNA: TGCGCCAGCAGTGCTTTTCAGGGATACATTTCCAATCAGCCCCAGCATTTT
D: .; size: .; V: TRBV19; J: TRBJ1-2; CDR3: CASSSQAHNYGYTF; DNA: TGTGCCAGTAGTTCCCAGGCCCATAACTATGGCTACACCTTC
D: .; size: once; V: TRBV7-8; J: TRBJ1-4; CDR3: CASSARRLGGTNEKLFF; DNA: TGTGCCAGCAGCGCTCGTCGCCTGGGGGGGACTAATGAAAAACTGTTTTTT
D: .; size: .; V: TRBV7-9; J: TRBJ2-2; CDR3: CASRPGGLRTGELFF; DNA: TGTGCCAGCAGGCCGGGGGGCCTGAGGACCGGGGAGCTGTTTTTT
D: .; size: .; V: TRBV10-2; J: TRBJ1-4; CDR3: CASGGGEKLFF; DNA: TGCGCCAGCGGAGGGGGTGAAAAACTGTTTTTT
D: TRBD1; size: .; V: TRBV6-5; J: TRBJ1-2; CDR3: CASRGTGTYGYTF; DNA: TGTGCCAGCAGGGGGACAGGGACCTATGGCTACACCTTC
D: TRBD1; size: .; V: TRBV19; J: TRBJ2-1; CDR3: CASSHGTARTHEQFF; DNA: TGTGCCAGTAGTCACGGGACAGCTCGGACGCATGAGCAGTTCTTC
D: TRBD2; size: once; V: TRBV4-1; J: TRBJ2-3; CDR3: CASSPTSGLAGDTQYF; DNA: TGCGCCAGCAGCCCAACCTCGGGACTAGCGGGAGATACGCAGTATTTT
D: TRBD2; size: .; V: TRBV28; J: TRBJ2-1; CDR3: CASTKASGSDYNEQFF; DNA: TGTGCCAGCACTAAGGCTAGCGGGAGTGATTACAATGAGCAGTTCTTC
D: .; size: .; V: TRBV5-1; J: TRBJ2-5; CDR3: CASSLAVRTQETQYF; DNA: TGCGCCAGCAGCTTGGCCGTTCGGACCCAAGAGACCCAGTACTTC
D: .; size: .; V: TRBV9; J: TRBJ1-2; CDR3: CASSGGSGNYGYTF; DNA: TGTGCCAGCAGCGGGGGTTCGGGGAACTATGGCTACACCTTC
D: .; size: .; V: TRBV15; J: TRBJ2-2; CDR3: CATSRERLLFANTGELFF; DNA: TGTGCCACCAGCCGAGAGCGCCTCCTCTTCGCGAACACCGGGGAGCTGTTTTTT
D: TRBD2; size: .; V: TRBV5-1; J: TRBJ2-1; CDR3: CASSLVASGGEQFF; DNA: TGCGCCAGCAGCTTGGTCGCTAGCGGGGGTGAGCAGTTCTTC
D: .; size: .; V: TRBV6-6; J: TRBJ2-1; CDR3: CASSYSQGYNEQFF; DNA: TGTGCCAGCAGTTACTCCCAGGGATACAATGAGCAGTTCTTC
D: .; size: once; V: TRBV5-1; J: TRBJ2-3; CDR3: CASSLVGGGTDTQYF; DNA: TGCGCCAGCAGCTTGGTGGGTGGCGGGACAGATACGCAGTATTTT
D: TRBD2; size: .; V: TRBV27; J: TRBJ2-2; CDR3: CASSSPGLAGDTGELFF; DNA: TGTGCCAGCAGTTCCCCGGGACTAGCGGGAGATACCGGGGAGCTGTTTTTT
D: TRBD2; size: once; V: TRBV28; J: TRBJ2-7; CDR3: CASSRGTSGSGEQYF; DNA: TGTGCCAGCAGTAGGGGGACTAGCGGGAGTGGCGAGCAGTACTTC
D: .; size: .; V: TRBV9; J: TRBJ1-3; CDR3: CASSSALGVRTSGNTIYF; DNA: TGTGCCAGCAGCTCGGCACTTGGGGTTAGGACCTCTGGAAACACCATATATTTT
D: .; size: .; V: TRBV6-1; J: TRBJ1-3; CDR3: CASYKYSGNTIYF; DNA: TGTGCCAGTTATAAGTACTCTGGAAACACCATATATTTT
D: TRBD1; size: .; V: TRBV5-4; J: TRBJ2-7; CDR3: CASSLGTGGLGNEQYF; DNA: TGTGCCAGCAGCTTGGGGACAGGGGGCCTGGGAAACGAGCAGTACTTC
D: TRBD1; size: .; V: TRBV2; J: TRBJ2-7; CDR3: CASVDRGRGIEQYF; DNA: TGTGCCAGCGTCGACAGGGGGCGGGGAATCGAGCAGTACTTC
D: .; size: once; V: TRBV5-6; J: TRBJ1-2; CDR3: CASSLAGFPFYGYTF; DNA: TGTGCCAGCAGCTTGGCGGGATTTCCTTTCTATGGCTACACCTTC
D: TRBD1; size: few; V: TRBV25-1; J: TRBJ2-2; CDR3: CAISAAGGAGTGELFF; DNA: TGTGCCATCTCTGCCGCAGGGGGCGCTGGCACCGGGGAGCTGTTTTTT
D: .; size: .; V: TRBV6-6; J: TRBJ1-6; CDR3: CASSYVYGSPLHF; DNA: TGTGCCAGCAGTTACGTCTACGGTTCACCCCTCCACTTT
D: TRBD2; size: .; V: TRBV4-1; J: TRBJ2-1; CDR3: CASSGRTSGITEQFF; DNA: TGCGCCAGCAGCGGAAGGACTAGCGGGATCACTGAGCAGTTCTTC
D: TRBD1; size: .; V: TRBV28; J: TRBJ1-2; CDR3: CASSSFGTGFIHGYTF; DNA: TGTGCCAGCAGTTCCTTCGGGACAGGGTTTATCCATGGCTACACCTTC
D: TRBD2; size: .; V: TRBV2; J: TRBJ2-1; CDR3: CASTPGLAGGSNNEQFF; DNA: TGTGCCAGCACCCCGGGACTAGCGGGAGGATCTAACAATGAGCAGTTCTTC
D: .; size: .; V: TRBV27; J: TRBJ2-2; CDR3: CASSLSAGAGELFF; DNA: TGTGCCAGCAGTTTATCCGCCGGGGCCGGGGAGCTGTTTTTT
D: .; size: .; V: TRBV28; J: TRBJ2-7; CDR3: CASSLMGRKSSYEQYF; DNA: TGTGCCAGCAGCCTGATGGGACGTAAGAGCTCCTACGAGCAGTACTTC